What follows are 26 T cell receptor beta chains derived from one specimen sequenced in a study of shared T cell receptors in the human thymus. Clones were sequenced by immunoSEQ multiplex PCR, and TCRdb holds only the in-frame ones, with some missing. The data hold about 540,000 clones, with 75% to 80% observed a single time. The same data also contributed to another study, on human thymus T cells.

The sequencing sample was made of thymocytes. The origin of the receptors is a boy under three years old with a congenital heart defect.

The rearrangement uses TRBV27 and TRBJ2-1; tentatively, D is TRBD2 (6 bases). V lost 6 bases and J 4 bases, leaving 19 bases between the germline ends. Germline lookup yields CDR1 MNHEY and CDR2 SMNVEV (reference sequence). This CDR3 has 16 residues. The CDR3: CASSPGARGAYNEQFF. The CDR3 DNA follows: TGTGCCAGCAGCCCGGGTGCGCGCGGGGCTTACAATGAGCAGTTCTTC.

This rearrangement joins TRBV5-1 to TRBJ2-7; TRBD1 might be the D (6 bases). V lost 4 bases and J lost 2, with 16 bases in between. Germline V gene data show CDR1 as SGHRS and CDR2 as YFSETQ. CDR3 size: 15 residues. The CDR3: CASSLYRAITYEQYF. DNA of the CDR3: TGCGCCAGCAGCCTTTACAGGGCCATTACCTACGAGCAGTACTTC.

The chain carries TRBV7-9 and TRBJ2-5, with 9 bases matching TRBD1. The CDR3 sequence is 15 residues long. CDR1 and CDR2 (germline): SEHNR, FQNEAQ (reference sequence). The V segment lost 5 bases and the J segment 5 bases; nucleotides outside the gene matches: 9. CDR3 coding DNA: TGTGCCAGCAGCCCCAGCAACAGGGGGCGTGAGACCCAGTACTTC. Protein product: CASSPSNRGRETQYF.

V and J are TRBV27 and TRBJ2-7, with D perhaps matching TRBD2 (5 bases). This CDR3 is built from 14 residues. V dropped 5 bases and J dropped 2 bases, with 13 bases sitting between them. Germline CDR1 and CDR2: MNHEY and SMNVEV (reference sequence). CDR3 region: CASSPPPGTYEQYF. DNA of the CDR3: TGTGCCAGCAGTCCACCGCCCGGGACCTACGAGCAGTACTTC.

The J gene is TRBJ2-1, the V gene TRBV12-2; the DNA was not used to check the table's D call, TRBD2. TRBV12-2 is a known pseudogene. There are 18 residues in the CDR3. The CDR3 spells CASRLVDSGRGPYNEQFF. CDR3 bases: TGTGCAAGTCGCTTAGTAGATAGCGGGAGGGGCCCCTACAATGAGCAGTTCTTC.

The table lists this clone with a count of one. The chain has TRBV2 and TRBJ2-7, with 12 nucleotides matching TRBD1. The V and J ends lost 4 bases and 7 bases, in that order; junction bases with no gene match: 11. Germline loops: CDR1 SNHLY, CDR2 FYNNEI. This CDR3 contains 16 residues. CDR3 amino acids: CASSGDYRDRGREQYF. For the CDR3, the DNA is TGTGCCAGCAGTGGAGACTACCGGGACAGGGGGCGGGAGCAGTACTTC.

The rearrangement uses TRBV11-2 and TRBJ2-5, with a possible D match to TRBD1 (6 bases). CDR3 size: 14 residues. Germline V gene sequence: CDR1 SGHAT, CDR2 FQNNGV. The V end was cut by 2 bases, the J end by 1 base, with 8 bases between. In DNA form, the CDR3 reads TGTGCCAGCAGCTTAAGGGGGTCCCAAGAGACCCAGTACTTC. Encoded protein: CASSLRGSQETQYF.

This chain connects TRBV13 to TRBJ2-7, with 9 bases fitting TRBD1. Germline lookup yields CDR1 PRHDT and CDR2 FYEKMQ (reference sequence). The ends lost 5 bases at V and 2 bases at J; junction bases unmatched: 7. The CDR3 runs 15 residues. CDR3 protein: CASSRLGQGAYEQYF. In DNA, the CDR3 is TGTGCCAGCAGCCGTCTGGGACAGGGAGCCTACGAGCAGTACTTC.

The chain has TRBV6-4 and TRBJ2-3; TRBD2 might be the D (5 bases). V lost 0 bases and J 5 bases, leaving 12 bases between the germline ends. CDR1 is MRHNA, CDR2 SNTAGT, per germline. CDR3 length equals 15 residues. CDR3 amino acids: CASSDSGRVGDTQYF. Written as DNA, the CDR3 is TGTGCCAGCAGTGACTCCGGGCGGGTGGGAGATACGCAGTATTTT.

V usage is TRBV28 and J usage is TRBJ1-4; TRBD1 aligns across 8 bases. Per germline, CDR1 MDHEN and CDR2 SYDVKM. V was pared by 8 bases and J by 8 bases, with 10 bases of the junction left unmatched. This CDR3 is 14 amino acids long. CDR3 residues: CASSRTGRKEKLFF. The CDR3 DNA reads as TGTGCCAGCTCGCGGACAGGGCGGAAGGAAAAACTGTTTTTT.

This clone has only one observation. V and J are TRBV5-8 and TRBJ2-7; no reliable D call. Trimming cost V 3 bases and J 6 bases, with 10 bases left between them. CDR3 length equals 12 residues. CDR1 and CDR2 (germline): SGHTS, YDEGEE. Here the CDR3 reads CASSSAEAEQYF. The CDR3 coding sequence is TGTGCCAGCAGCTCGGCCGAGGCCGAGCAGTACTTC.

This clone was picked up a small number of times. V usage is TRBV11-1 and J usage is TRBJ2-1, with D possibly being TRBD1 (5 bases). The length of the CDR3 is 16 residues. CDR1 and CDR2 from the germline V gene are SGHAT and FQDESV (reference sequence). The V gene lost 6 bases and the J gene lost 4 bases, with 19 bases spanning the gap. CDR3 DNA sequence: TGTGCCAGCAGTCGATCTAGGGGCGAGGTGTACAATGAGCAGTTCTTC. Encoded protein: CASSRSRGEVYNEQFF.

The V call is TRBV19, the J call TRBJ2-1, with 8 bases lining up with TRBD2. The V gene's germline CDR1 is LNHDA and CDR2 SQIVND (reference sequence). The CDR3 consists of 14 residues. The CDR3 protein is CATSQAGEGNEQFF. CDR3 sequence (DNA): TGTGCTACAAGCCAAGCGGGAGAGGGTAATGAGCAGTTCTTC.

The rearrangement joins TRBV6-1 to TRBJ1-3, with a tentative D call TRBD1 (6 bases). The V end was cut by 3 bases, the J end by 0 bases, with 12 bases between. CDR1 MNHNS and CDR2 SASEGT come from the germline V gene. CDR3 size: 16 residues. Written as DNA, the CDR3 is TGTGCCAGCAGTGACTTTCGGGACAACTCTGGAAACACCATATATTTT. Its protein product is CASSDFRDNSGNTIYF.

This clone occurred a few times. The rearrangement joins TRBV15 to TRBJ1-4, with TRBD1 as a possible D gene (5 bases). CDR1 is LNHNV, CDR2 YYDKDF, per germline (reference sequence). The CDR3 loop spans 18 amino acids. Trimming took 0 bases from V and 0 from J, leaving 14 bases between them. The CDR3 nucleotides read TGTGCCACCAGCAGAGATCTGCAGGGAGGGTCAACTAATGAAAAACTGTTTTTT. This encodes CATSRDLQGGSTNEKLFF.

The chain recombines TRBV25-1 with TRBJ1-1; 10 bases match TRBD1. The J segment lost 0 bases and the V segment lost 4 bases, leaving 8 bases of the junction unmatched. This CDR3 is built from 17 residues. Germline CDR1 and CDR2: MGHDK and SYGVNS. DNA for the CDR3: TGTGCCAGCAGTGGCCGATGGGACAGGGGACTGAACACTGAAGCTTTCTTT. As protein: CASSGRWDRGLNTEAFF.

The CDR3 coding sequence is TGTGCCAGCTCCGGTTTCGGGGAGCTGTTTTTT. This translates into CASSGFGELFF. The chain employs TRBV27 and TRBJ2-2; D is uncertain. CDR3 length equals 11 residues. Trimming removed 8 bases from V and 7 bases from J, with 8 bases in between. The V gene's germline CDR1 is MNHEY and CDR2 SMNVEV (reference sequence).

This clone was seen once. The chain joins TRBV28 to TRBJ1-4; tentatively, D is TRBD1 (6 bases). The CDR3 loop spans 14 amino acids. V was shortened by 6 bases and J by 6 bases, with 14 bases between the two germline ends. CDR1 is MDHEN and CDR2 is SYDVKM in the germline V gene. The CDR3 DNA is TGTGCCAGCAGCAACACAGGGAGGGATGAAAAACTGTTTTTT. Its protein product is CASSNTGRDEKLFF.

Written as DNA, the CDR3 is TGTGCCAGCAGTTTATCCGGGACAGGGAAGATGAACACTGAAGCTTTCTTT. It is translated as CASSLSGTGKMNTEAFF. This chain joins TRBV27 and TRBJ1-1; 9 nucleotides line up with TRBD1. V was clipped by 0 bases and J by 0 bases; unmatched bases: 5. CDR3 length: 17 residues. Germline CDR1 reads MNHEY; CDR2 reads SMNVEV (reference sequence).

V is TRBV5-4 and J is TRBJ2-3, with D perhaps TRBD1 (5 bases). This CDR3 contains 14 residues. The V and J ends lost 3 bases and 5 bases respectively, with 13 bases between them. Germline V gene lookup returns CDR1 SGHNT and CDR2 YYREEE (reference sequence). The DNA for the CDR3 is TGTGCCAGCAGCTACGACGCAGGGCGAGATACGCAGTATTTT. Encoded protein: CASSYDAGRDTQYF. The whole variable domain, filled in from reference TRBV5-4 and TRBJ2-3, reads ETGVTQSPTHLIKTRGQQVTLRCSSQSGHNTVSWYQQALGQGPQFIFQYYREEENGRGNFPPRFSGLQFPNYSSELNVNALELDDSALYLCASSYDAGRDTQYFGPGTRLTVL.

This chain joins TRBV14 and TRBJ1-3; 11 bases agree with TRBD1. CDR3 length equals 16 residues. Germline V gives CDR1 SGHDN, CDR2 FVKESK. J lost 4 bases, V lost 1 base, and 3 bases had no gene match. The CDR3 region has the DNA TGTGCCAGCAGCCAAGCGGGACAGGGGGAAGGAAACACCATATATTTT. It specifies CASSQAGQGEGNTIYF.

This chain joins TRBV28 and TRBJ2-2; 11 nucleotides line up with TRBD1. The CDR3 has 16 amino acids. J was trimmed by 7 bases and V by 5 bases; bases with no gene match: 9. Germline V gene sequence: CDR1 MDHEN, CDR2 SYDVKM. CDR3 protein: CASSGMDRGPNGELFF. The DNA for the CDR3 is TGTGCCAGCAGTGGTATGGACAGGGGGCCTAACGGGGAGCTGTTTTTT.

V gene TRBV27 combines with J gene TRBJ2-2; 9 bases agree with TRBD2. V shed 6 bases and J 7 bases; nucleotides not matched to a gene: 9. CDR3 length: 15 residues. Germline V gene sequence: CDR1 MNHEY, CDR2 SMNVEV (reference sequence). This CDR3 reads CASSAGTSNVGELFF. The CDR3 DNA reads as TGTGCCAGCAGCGCCGGGACTAGCAATGTCGGGGAGCTGTTTTTT.

For the CDR3, the DNA is TGTGCCAGCAGCTGGGACAGGGAGGGCGAGCAGTACTTC. Translating it yields CASSWDREGEQYF. The chain employs TRBV5-6 and TRBJ2-7; 9 nucleotides match TRBD1. The ends lost 3 bases at V and 6 bases at J; junction bases unmatched: 4. Germline lookup yields CDR1 SGHDT and CDR2 YYEEEE. The CDR3 totals 13 residues.

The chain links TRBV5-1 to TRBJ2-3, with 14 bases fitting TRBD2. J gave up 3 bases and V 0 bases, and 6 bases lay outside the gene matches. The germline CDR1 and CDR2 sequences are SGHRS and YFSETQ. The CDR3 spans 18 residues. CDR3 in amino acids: CASSLVGTSGRRTDTQYF. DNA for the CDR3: TGCGCCAGCAGCTTGGTCGGGACTAGCGGGAGACGGACAGATACGCAGTATTTT.

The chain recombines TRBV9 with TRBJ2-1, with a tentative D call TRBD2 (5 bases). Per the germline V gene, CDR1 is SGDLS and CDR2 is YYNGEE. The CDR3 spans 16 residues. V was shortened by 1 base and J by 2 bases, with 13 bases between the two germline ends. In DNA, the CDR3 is TGTGCCAGCAGCGTAAACCCTACTAGTACCTACAATGAGCAGTTCTTC. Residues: CASSVNPTSTYNEQFF.